The 24 T cell receptor beta chains given below trace back to one sample, sequenced in a study of T-cell memory formation after mild COVID-19. A single record per CDR3 protein comes from TCRdb applying MiXCR to the 5' RACE reads. The sample carries around 450,000 distinct CDR3 sequences, approximately 24% recorded once. Sequenced sample: PBMCs or a T cell subset sorted from them (not recorded which). The receptors stem from an adult woman who had mild COVID-19 (a few samples of this study predate the infection). Cell type and time point are not known.

Many counts were recorded for this clonotype. The V and J genes are TRBV7-9 and TRBJ1-2, with D unclear. The CDR3 totals 15 residues. Germline V gene sequence: CDR1 SEHNR, CDR2 FQNEAQ (reference sequence). Trimming took off 3 bases at V and 4 bases at J, with 15 bases between the two ends. CDR3 sequence: CASSFAETRIYGYTF. Here the CDR3 DNA reads TGTGCCAGCAGCTTTGCAGAGACTCGGATCTATGGCTACACCTTC.

The rearrangement joins TRBV27 to TRBJ1-1; weak D call: TRBD1 (5 bases). Germline V CDR1 and CDR2: MNHEY, SMNVEV (reference sequence). Trimming cost V 3 bases and J 5 bases, with 16 bases left between them. The CDR3 is 15 residues long. The CDR3 is CASSFGLGRGTEAFF. For the CDR3, the DNA is TGTGCCAGCAGTTTCGGCCTGGGGCGGGGAACTGAAGCTTTCTTT.

This clonotype was observed a few times. The chain has TRBV7-8 and TRBJ2-5; 13 positions match TRBD2. Germline V gene lookup returns CDR1 SGHVS and CDR2 FQNEAQ. The length of the CDR3 is 16 residues. With 3 bases clipped from V and 5 bases from J, the junction kept 6 bases outside the gene matches. This CDR3 is CASSLGTSGALETQYF. CDR3 bases: TGTGCCAGCAGCTTGGGGACTAGCGGGGCCCTTGAGACCCAGTACTTC.

This clonotype was seen only a few times. The CDR3 DNA sequence: TGCAGTGCTAGAGCCCCCGGGACAGGCCCGAACACTGAAGCTTTCTTT. Translating it yields CSARAPGTGPNTEAFF. The chain employs TRBV20-1 and TRBJ1-1; 8 bases are shared with TRBD1. Trimming removed 1 base from V and 1 base from J; junction bases left unmatched: 8. The CDR3 is 16 amino acids. Germline V gives CDR1 DFQATT, CDR2 SNEGSKA (reference sequence).

Only a few counts were recorded for this clonotype. The chain is built from TRBV6-5 and TRBJ2-1; D perhaps matches TRBD1 (5 bases). The CDR3 is made up of 13 amino acids. Germline V gene sequence: CDR1 MNHEY, CDR2 SVGAGI. The ends were cut back, 0 bases at V and 6 bases at J, with 6 bases in the middle. The CDR3 loop reads CASSYSTANEQFF. Here the CDR3 DNA reads TGTGCCAGCAGTTACTCGACAGCCAATGAGCAGTTCTTC.

V is TRBV12-3 or TRBV12-4 and J is TRBJ1-1; D not certain. V lost 4 bases and J 5 bases, leaving 17 bases between the germline ends. The CDR3 spans 15 residues. The CDR3 loop is CASSSDGWTETEAFF. In DNA form, the CDR3 reads TGTGCCAGCAGTTCAGATGGGTGGACCGAGACTGAAGCTTTCTTT.

This sequence joins TRBV3-1 and TRBJ2-7; TRBD2 matches at 7 bases. Germline V gene data show CDR1 as LGHDT and CDR2 as YNNKEL (reference sequence). The CDR3 contains 16 residues. With 4 bases clipped from V and 0 bases from J, the junction kept 9 bases outside the gene matches. Here the CDR3 reads CASSPPGGTSSYEQYF. CDR3 nucleotide sequence: TGTGCCAGCAGCCCTCCCGGGGGGACCAGCTCCTACGAGCAGTACTTC.

The chain employs TRBV19 and TRBJ2-1; the D gene is possibly TRBD2 (6 bases). Trimming left V 8 bases short and J 5 bases short, with 16 bases between. Germline V CDR1 and CDR2: LNHDA, SQIVND (reference sequence). The CDR3 totals 14 residues. The CDR3 region is CASSNPEGHNEQFF. The CDR3 DNA reads TGTGCCAGTTCGAACCCGGAGGGACACAATGAGCAGTTCTTC. The full variable domain, rest sourced from reference TRBV19 and TRBJ2-1, is DGGITQSPKYLFRKEGQNVTLSCEQNLNHDAMYWYRQDPGQGLRLIYYSQIVNDFQKGDIAEGYSVSREKKESFPLTVTSAQKNPTAFYLCASSNPEGHNEQFFGPGTRLTVL.

There are a few counts of this clonotype. The chain is built from TRBV4-3 and TRBJ2-5; unclear D gene. Germline assignment: CDR1 LGHNA and CDR2 YSLEER. The CDR3 sequence is 13 residues long. The V end lost 2 bases, the J end lost 4 bases, and 8 bases lay between the germline ends. The CDR3 DNA is TGCGCCAGCAGCCAAAATTTGGGAGAGACCCAGTACTTC. Its translation is CASSQNLGETQYF.

The chain has TRBV6-5 and TRBJ2-7, with TRBD1 as a possible D gene (5 bases). The CDR3 length is 16 residues. V lost 0 bases and J 2 bases, leaving 14 bases between the germline ends. CDR1 MNHEY and CDR2 SVGAGI come from the germline V gene. CDR3 amino acids: CASSYSSGLEAYEQYF. CDR3 DNA sequence: TGTGCCAGCAGTTACTCGTCAGGGCTTGAAGCCTACGAGCAGTACTTC.

This clonotype was seen a few times. The chain uses TRBV4-2 and TRBJ2-3; 10 bases are a match to TRBD2. This CDR3 has 16 residues. The germline CDR1 and CDR2 sequences are LGHNA and YNFKEQ. V shed 0 bases and J 6 bases; nucleotides not matched to a gene: 6. Written as DNA, the CDR3 is TGTGCCAGCAGCCAAGACTGGACTAGCGGTGCGGATACGCAGTATTTT. Protein sequence: CASSQDWTSGADTQYF.

The chain joins TRBV30 to TRBJ1-5, with D hard to call. V was pared by 3 bases and J by 3 bases, with 9 bases between. The germline CDR1 and CDR2 sequences are GTSNPN and SVGIG (reference sequence). CDR3 length: 13 residues. CDR3 nucleotides: TGTGCCTGGAGCACGTTAGACAATCAGCCCCAGCATTTT. Protein product: CAWSTLDNQPQHF.

This sequence joins TRBV9 and TRBJ2-4; 7 bases agree with TRBD1. From germline, CDR1 is SGDLS and CDR2 YYNGEE. V was pared by 0 bases and J by 9 bases, with 6 bases of the junction left unmatched. This CDR3 contains 14 residues. As DNA, the CDR3 is TGTGCCAGCAGCGTAGGAGGGGGCGGCGGCATTCAGTACTTC. Its protein is CASSVGGGGGIQYF.

The chain joins TRBV15 to TRBJ1-1; D possibly corresponds to TRBD1 (5 bases). Trimming cost V 9 bases and J 0 bases, with 14 bases left between them. This CDR3 is built from 14 residues. Per the germline V gene, CDR1 is LNHNV and CDR2 is YYDKDF (reference sequence). CDR3 in DNA: TGTGCCACAGGGGACCGCGCCATGAACACTGAAGCTTTCTTT. As protein: CATGDRAMNTEAFF.

This clonotype was counted only a few times. This chain links TRBV12-3 or TRBV12-4 with TRBJ2-5; 11 bases are a match to TRBD2. The junction had 1 base not matched to a gene; V was cut back by 5 bases and J by 5 bases. This CDR3 spans 13 amino acids. This chain's CDR3 is CASSPSGRETQYF. In nucleotides, the CDR3 is TGTGCCAGCAGTCCTAGCGGGAGGGAGACCCAGTACTTC.

There are a few counts of this clonotype. The genes are TRBV11-2 and TRBJ2-2; either TRBD1 or TRBD2 may fit D (5 bases each). The CDR3 runs 14 residues. V was cut by 7 bases and J by 2 bases, with 11 bases left in between. The germline CDR1 and CDR2 sequences are SGHAT and FQNNGV. CDR3 nucleotide sequence: TGTGCCAGCATCGGGGCGATAAACACCGGGGAGCTGTTTTTT. Encoded protein: CASIGAINTGELFF.

This chain joins TRBV27 and TRBJ1-6; D unresolved. V dropped 3 bases and J dropped 3 bases, with 6 bases sitting between them. The CDR3 covers 14 residues. Per germline, CDR1 MNHEY and CDR2 SMNVEV (reference sequence). DNA for the CDR3: TGTGCCAGCAGTTTTACGTTCTATAATTCACCCCTCCACTTT. This sequence encodes CASSFTFYNSPLHF.

The V and J genes are TRBV11-2 and TRBJ2-6; D might be TRBD2 (5 bases). Germline loops: CDR1 SGHAT, CDR2 FQNNGV. V was trimmed by 5 bases and J by 4 bases, leaving 15 bases between them. This CDR3 region has 16 residues. The CDR3 reads CASSPLYPGGANVLTF. The DNA for the CDR3 is TGTGCCAGCAGCCCCCTCTACCCGGGGGGGGCCAACGTCCTGACTTTC.

The rearrangement joins TRBV13 to TRBJ1-2, with 10 nucleotides matching TRBD1. V shed 2 bases, J shed 6 bases, and the junction held 12 bases outside the gene matches. The CDR3 is made up of 17 amino acids. Germline V lookup: CDR1 PRHDT, CDR2 FYEKMQ (reference sequence). The CDR3 spells CASSLSRGTGVINGYTF. CDR3 in DNA: TGTGCCAGCAGCTTAAGTCGGGGGACAGGGGTGATCAATGGCTACACCTTC.

The chain employs TRBV18 and TRBJ2-6; 7 positions agree with TRBD1. There are 19 residues in the CDR3. Germline CDR1 KGHSH, CDR2 LQKENI. Germline trimming cut 0 bases from V and 0 bases from J; bases unmatched to any gene: 8. CDR3 protein: CASSPPRTGQDSGANVLTF. CDR3 sequence (DNA): TGTGCCAGCTCACCACCGCGGACAGGTCAAGACTCTGGGGCCAACGTCCTGACTTTC.

This rearrangement joins TRBV18 to TRBJ2-3; D uncertain. CDR1 and CDR2 (germline): KGHSH, LQKENI. The CDR3 spans 12 residues. Deletions cut 2 bases from V and 4 bases from J, with 4 bases between. The CDR3 DNA is TGTGCCAGCTCACCAGACGCAGATACGCAGTATTTT. Amino acid sequence: CASSPDADTQYF.

The chain carries TRBV12-3 or TRBV12-4 and TRBJ2-7; no definite D call. The CDR3 spans 13 residues. Trimming stripped 8 bases from V and 2 bases from J, with 13 bases between. The CDR3 bases are TGTGCCAGCGTCGGCCCCCGGACCTACGAGCAGTACTTC. Protein product: CASVGPRTYEQYF.

The J gene is TRBJ2-7, the V gene TRBV5-1; the match to TRBD1 covers 7 bases. This CDR3 region has 14 residues. With 0 bases clipped from V and 5 bases from J, the junction kept 5 bases outside the gene matches. Germline assignment: CDR1 SGHRS and CDR2 YFSETQ. The CDR3 loop reads CASSLVTGLNEQYF. DNA of the CDR3: TGCGCCAGCAGCTTGGTGACAGGGCTCAACGAGCAGTACTTC.

The rearrangement links TRBV9 to TRBJ2-7; D unresolved. Germline V gene sequence: CDR1 SGDLS, CDR2 YYNGEE. V dropped 3 bases and J dropped 5 bases, with 9 bases sitting between them. This CDR3 is 12 amino acids long. This CDR3 is CASSGITNEQYF. The CDR3 coding sequence is TGTGCCAGCAGCGGAATTACAAACGAGCAGTACTTC. The full variable domain, rest sourced from reference TRBV9 and TRBJ2-7, is DSGVTQTPKHLITATGQRVTLRCSPRSGDLSVYWYQQSLDQGLQFLIQYYNGEERAKGNILERFSAQQFPDLHSELNLSSLELGDSALYFCASSGITNEQYFGPGTRLTVT.